These T cell receptor beta chains were read from a single sample in a study of shared clonotypes between healthy human individuals. This table comes from immunoSEQ multiplex PCR, and its TCRdb copy is limited to in-frame clones, with some not included. The profile shows 2 million to 2.5 million clones, almost 96% of them singletons. Input material: naive CD4+ T cells sorted from blood. The receptor set was obtained from a man in his late teens or twenties in good health. The CDR3 runs from the conserved cysteine through the conserved F or W. D genes are given only for firm matches. Clone size is not always given. Where it is, it says once, few, many or a class for expanded clones.

CDR3 DNA | CDR3 protein | clone size | J gene | V gene | CDR3 length | D gene
TGTGCCACCCTCAGAGCAGATACGCAGTATTTT | CATLRADTQYF | . | TRBJ2-3 | TRBV6-1 | 11 | .
TGCGCCAGCAGTGAGTTTCGGGTGGACGGTGAGCAGTTCTTC | CASSEFRVDGEQFF | . | TRBJ2-1 | TRBV10-1 | 14 | .
TGTGCCAGTTTCCTACAGGGATCTGAAGCTTTCTTT | CASFLQGSEAFF | . | TRBJ1-1 | TRBV6-6 | 12 | .
TGTGCCATCAAGTCTAGCGGGGACCAAGAGACCCAGTACTTC | CAIKSSGDQETQYF | . | TRBJ2-5 | TRBV10-3 | 14 | TRBD2
TGTGCCAGCAGCAACCGGGACAGGGGCTACGAGCAGTACTTC | CASSNRDRGYEQYF | . | TRBJ2-7 | TRBV11-2 | 14 | TRBD1
TGTGCCAGCAGTGATGGATCCTATAATTCACCCCTCCACTTT | CASSDGSYNSPLHF | . | TRBJ1-6 | TRBV6-1 | 14 | .
TGTGCCAGCAGCTTAGAGGGCGGGGGCCCCTACGAGCAGTACTTC | CASSLEGGGPYEQYF | . | TRBJ2-7 | TRBV7-2 | 15 | .
TGTGCCAGCAGTGAATGGGACTCCCTCCACTTT | CASSEWDSLHF | . | TRBJ1-6 | TRBV6-1 | 11 | .
TGTGCCTGGAGTGTACGTTTTGGGGAGACCCAGTACTTC | CAWSVRFGETQYF | . | TRBJ2-5 | TRBV30 | 13 | .
TGTGCCAGCAGTGATTTCCCGAGTGAAGGCACTGAAGCTTTCTTT | CASSDFPSEGTEAFF | . | TRBJ1-1 | TRBV6-1 | 15 | .
TGCGCCAGCAGCCAGGGGGCTAGCGGGTGGGAGGCTGAGCAGTTCTTC | CASSQGASGWEAEQFF | . | TRBJ2-1 | TRBV4-3 | 16 | TRBD2
TGCGCCAGCAGCAAGGTGTTAAGCACAGATACGCAGTATTTT | CASSKVLSTDTQYF | . | TRBJ2-3 | TRBV5-1 | 14 | .
TGCGCCAGCAGCTTGGAGGGGGGTGCTAGCAATCAGCCCCAGCATTTT | CASSLEGGASNQPQHF | . | TRBJ1-5 | TRBV5-1 | 16 | .
TGTGCCAGTAGTATACAGTGGGCCCACTATGGCTACACCTTC | CASSIQWAHYGYTF | . | TRBJ1-2 | TRBV19 | 14 | .
TGTGCCAGCAGTCCCCGACGTAGCTCCTACGAGCAGTACTTC | CASSPRRSSYEQYF | . | TRBJ2-7 | TRBV6-6 | 14 | .
TGTGCCACTGAGGACGGCCCCTCTGGAAACACCATATATTTT | CATEDGPSGNTIYF | . | TRBJ1-3 | TRBV6-5 | 14 | .
TGTGCCAGCAGCTTGGGAGACAGGAACACCATATATTTT | CASSLGDRNTIYF | . | TRBJ1-3 | TRBV5-5 | 13 | .
TGTGCCAGTAGTCCTGCCCGAATGGGAGGCTACGAGCAGTACTTC | CASSPARMGGYEQYF | . | TRBJ2-7 | TRBV19 | 15 | .
TGTGCCAGCAGGGGGGAGGTGAGACTGTTTTTT | CASRGEVRLFF | . | TRBJ1-4 | TRBV28 | 11 | .
TGTGCCATGACAGGGGATAATGAAAAACTGTTTTTT | CAMTGDNEKLFF | . | TRBJ1-4 | TRBV30 | 12 | TRBD1
TGTGCCTGGAGGGTGATAGGACGGGGGTTCACCGGGGAGCTGTTTTTT | CAWRVIGRGFTGELFF | . | TRBJ2-2 | TRBV30 | 16 | .
TGTGCCAGCAGTGAACGAACTAGCTCCTACAATGAGCAGTTCTTC | CASSERTSSYNEQFF | . | TRBJ2-1 | TRBV6-1 | 15 | .
TGCGCCAGCAGCCAAGGTGGACTAGCGGGAGTCACAGATACGCAGTATTTT | CASSQGGLAGVTDTQYF | . | TRBJ2-3 | TRBV4-3 | 17 | TRBD2
TGTGCCAGCACCGGAGCGCGGGGCCAAGAGACCCAGTACTTC | CASTGARGQETQYF | . | TRBJ2-5 | TRBV7-6 | 14 | .
TGTGCCAGCAGTCCCAGGGGGCTGTACTATGGCTACACCTTC | CASSPRGLYYGYTF | . | TRBJ1-2 | TRBV27 | 14 | TRBD1
TGCAGCGCCTTGGGACTAGCGGATTACAATGAGCAGTTCTTC | CSALGLADYNEQFF | once | TRBJ2-1 | TRBV29-1 | 14 | TRBD2
TGTGCCAGCAGCCGAGGGGACTACAATGAGCAGTTCTTC | CASSRGDYNEQFF | once | TRBJ2-1 | TRBV7-9 | 13 | .
TGTGCCAGCACCTCAGGGGGGTGGTCGAGCTACGAGCAGTACTTC | CASTSGGWSSYEQYF | . | TRBJ2-7 | TRBV11-2 | 15 | .
TGCGCCAGCAGCACGACAGGGGACGAGCAGTACTTC | CASSTTGDEQYF | . | TRBJ2-7 | TRBV5-1 | 12 | TRBD1
TGTGCCAGCAGCCGGGACAGGTACCACGAGCAGTACTTC | CASSRDRYHEQYF | . | TRBJ2-7 | TRBV11-3 | 13 | TRBD1
TGCAGCGTGACCCCCCGGGGCAATGAGCAGTTCTTC | CSVTPRGNEQFF | . | TRBJ2-1 | TRBV29-1 | 12 | .
TGCGCCAGCAGTGAGTCGACTCGGGTGGGAGTAAGCATTCAGTACTTC | CASSESTRVGVSIQYF | . | TRBJ2-4 | TRBV10-2 | 16 | .
TGCAGCGCCAAACGAGTAATAGGGGGCACGAACACCGGGGAGCTGTTTTTT | CSAKRVIGGTNTGELFF | . | TRBJ2-2 | TRBV29-1 | 17 | TRBD1
TGTGCCAGCTCACCGCTAGAAACCGGGGAGCTGTTTTTT | CASSPLETGELFF | . | TRBJ2-2 | TRBV18 | 13 | .
TGCGCCAGCAGCTGGGGGACTTCACAAGAGACCCAGTACTTC | CASSWGTSQETQYF | . | TRBJ2-5 | TRBV5-1 | 14 | .
TGTGCCAGCAGCACCTTGGTTGAGCAGTTCTTC | CASSTLVEQFF | . | TRBJ2-1 | TRBV7-2 | 11 | .
TGCGCCAGCAGTGAGGGAGGGAGCTCCGCCGAGCAGTACTTC | CASSEGGSSAEQYF | . | TRBJ2-7 | TRBV10-1 | 14 | .
TGCGCCAGCAGCTCTACGGCGGGAAGGGGTGAGCAGTTCTTC | CASSSTAGRGEQFF | . | TRBJ2-1 | TRBV5-1 | 14 | .
TGCGCCAGCAGTGCGGAAGCGATTTATGGCTACACCTTC | CASSAEAIYGYTF | . | TRBJ1-2 | TRBV5-1 | 13 | .
TGTGCCAGCAGAACAGAAGGGGTCTCTGGGGCCAACGTCCTGACTTTC | CASRTEGVSGANVLTF | . | TRBJ2-6 | TRBV27 | 16 | .